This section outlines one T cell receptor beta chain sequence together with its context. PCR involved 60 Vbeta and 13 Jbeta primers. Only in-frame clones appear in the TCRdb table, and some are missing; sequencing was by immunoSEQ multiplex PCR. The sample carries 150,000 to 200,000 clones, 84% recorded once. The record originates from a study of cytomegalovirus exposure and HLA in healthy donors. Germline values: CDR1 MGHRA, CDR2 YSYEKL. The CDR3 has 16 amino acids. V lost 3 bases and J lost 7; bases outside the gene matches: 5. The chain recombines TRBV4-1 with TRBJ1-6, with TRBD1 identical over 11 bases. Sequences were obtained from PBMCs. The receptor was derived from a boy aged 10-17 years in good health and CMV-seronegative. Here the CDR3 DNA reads TGCGCCAGCAGCCAGCTTGGGGACAGGGGGAATTCACCCCTCCACTTT. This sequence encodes CASSQLGDRGNSPLHF.